A selection of T cell receptor beta chains follows, all from one sample in a study of tissue T cells after allogeneic stem cell transplantation. Only in-frame clones appear in the TCRdb table, and some are missing; sequencing was by immunoSEQ multiplex PCR. The data contain fewer than 30,000 clones, about 70% of them seen just once; the ten biggest clones take up over 6%. The sample was tissue from the ileum, taken at autopsy. Source of these receptors: a female donor at least 60 years old with lung cancer. Each CDR3 is given with its conserved first and last residue. A D gene is named only where the DNA matches it firmly. Size values are once, few and many counts, or a class for expanded clones, and some rows have none.

CDR3	DNA	size	V	J	D
CASSANRGGYGYTF	TGTGCCAGCAGTGCCAACAGGGGAGGCTATGGCTACACCTTC	NA	TRBV6-2/TRBV6-3	TRBJ1-2	TRBD1
CAWRPPRGTGGYYNEQFF	TGTGCCTGGAGGCCTCCTCGCGGGACGGGTGGGTACTACAATGAGCAGTTCTTC	NA	TRBV30	TRBJ2-1	NA
CASSYGTLKGEQYF	TGTGCCAGCAGTTACGGGACTCTCAAGGGTGAGCAGTACTTC	NA	TRBV11-2	TRBJ2-7	NA
CASSPHPPAGNLGNTIYF	TGTGCCAGCTCACCACACCCCCCGGCAGGGAACCTTGGAAACACCATATATTTT	NA	TRBV18	TRBJ1-3	NA
CASTKSDARNTEAFF	TGTGCCAGCACGAAGTCGGACGCACGGAACACTGAAGCTTTCTTT	NA	TRBV9	TRBJ1-1	NA
CASSDNRGLGEQYF	TGTGCCAGCAGTGATAACAGGGGGCTTGGGGAGCAGTACTTC	NA	TRBV2	TRBJ2-7	TRBD1
CASSTDGRTNYGYTF	TGTGCCAGCAGCACCGACGGACGGACCAACTATGGCTACACCTTC	few	TRBV5-5	TRBJ1-2	NA
CASKGGINTEAFF	TGTGCCAGCAAGGGGGGAATTAACACTGAAGCTTTCTTT	NA	TRBV6-6	TRBJ1-1	NA
CASSPGSHQGAQYF	TGTGCCAGCAGCCCGGGGAGCCATCAGGGGGCCCAGTACTTC	few	TRBV7-2	TRBJ2-5	TRBD1
CALDSSGANVLTF	TGTGCCTTAGACTCCTCTGGGGCCAACGTCCTGACTTTC	NA	TRBV30	TRBJ2-6	NA
CASNGQLGEKLFF	TGTGCCAGCAATGGGCAATTAGGGGAAAAACTGTTTTTT	NA	TRBV14	TRBJ1-4	NA
CASKGGSSYNEQFF	TGCGCCAGCAAGGGCGGCAGCTCCTACAATGAGCAGTTCTTC	NA	TRBV5-1	TRBJ2-1	NA
CASSPGAGSNQPQHF	TGTGCCAGCTCACCAGGGGCCGGGAGCAATCAGCCCCAGCATTTT	once	TRBV18	TRBJ1-5	NA
CASSLEAGMIEQFF	TGTGCCAGCAGTTTAGAGGCGGGAATGATTGAGCAGTTCTTC	medium-sized	TRBV27	TRBJ2-1	NA
CAQIRGYTF	TGCGCTCAAATCCGGGGCTACACCTTC	once	TRBV5-1	TRBJ1-2	NA
CASSAKDRGTEAFF	TGTGCCAGCAGTGCCAAGGACAGGGGCACTGAAGCTTTCTTT	NA	TRBV6-4	TRBJ1-1	TRBD1
CASSPIAGTFLGTEAFF	TGTGCCAGCAGTCCTATAGCCGGGACCTTCCTGGGCACTGAAGCTTTCTTT	NA	TRBV7-3	TRBJ1-1	NA
CASSSPGSSYNEQFF	TGTGCCAGCAGCTCCCCCGGGAGCTCCTACAATGAGCAGTTCTTC	NA	TRBV7-9	TRBJ2-1	NA
CASSEDMTGNYGYTF	TGTGCCAGCAGTGAAGACATGACAGGGAACTATGGCTACACCTTC	NA	TRBV25-1	TRBJ1-2	TRBD1
CATSRSRGQDYDYTF	TGTGCCACCAGCAGATCCCGGGGACAGGACTATGACTACACCTTC	NA	TRBV15	TRBJ1-2	TRBD1
CASSDPRGGEQYF	TGTGCCAGCAGTGATCCCAGGGGGGGGGAGCAGTACTTC	NA	TRBV25-1	TRBJ2-7	NA
CASSQDLSYEQYF	TGTGCCAGCAGCCAAGACCTATCCTACGAGCAGTACTTC	NA	TRBV3-1/TRBV3-2	TRBJ2-7	NA
CASSPPGRGYTF	TGTGCCAGCTCACCACCGGGGCGCGGCTACACCTTC	NA	TRBV18	TRBJ1-2	NA
CASRPTGGDTQYF	TGTGCCAGCAGACCTACAGGGGGAGATACGCAGTATTTT	NA	TRBV7-3	TRBJ2-3	TRBD1
CASREGSHGTDTQYF	TGTGCCAGCAGGGAAGGTAGCCACGGCACAGATACGCAGTATTTT	NA	TRBV7-3	TRBJ2-3	NA
CASSYVSGNQPQHF	TGTGCCAGCAGTTATGTGAGTGGCAATCAGCCCCAGCATTTT	NA	TRBV6-6	TRBJ1-5	NA
CASSLGSRVEQYF	TGTGCCAGCAGTTTAGGTTCGAGGGTCGAGCAGTACTTC	NA	TRBV12-3/TRBV12-4	TRBJ2-7	NA
CASSPEGGTRPNYGYTF	TGTGCCAGCTCACCTGAAGGGGGGACGCGCCCTAACTATGGCTACACCTTC	NA	TRBV18	TRBJ1-2	NA
CASSFGQGSGYTF	TGTGCCAGCAGCTTTGGACAGGGGAGTGGCTACACCTTC	NA	TRBV7-9	TRBJ1-2	TRBD1